This T cell receptor beta chain was profiled in a study of CD8+ T cells in alopecia areata. This clone was counted only a few times. Its antigen is not identified. Study outcomes and limitations: Many of the expanded lesional clones endured in scalp and blood while on tofacitinib. With patients, TCR sharing proved less clear than in mice, a difference possibly related to HLA.

TCR sequencing used cDNA made by reverse transcription of extracted RNA. Method: immunoSEQ multiplex PCR; TCRdb's copy keeps in-frame clones and lacks some. The sample has 180,000 or so clones; less than 75% are singletons. The ends lost 6 bases at V and 5 bases at J; junction bases unmatched: 11. There are 15 residues in the CDR3. Germline V gene data show CDR1 as MNHNY and CDR2 as SVGAGI (reference sequence). Treatment noted: oral pan-JAK inhibitor, 5-10 mg twice daily. The V gene is TRBV6-6, the J gene TRBJ2-5; 8 bases fit TRBD2. The TCR comes from a human donor with alopecia areata. The input for sequencing was CD4+ T cells sorted from blood, taken at approximately week 56, from a patient treated with tofacitinib. The CDR3 here is CASSITGTRQETQYF. The CDR3 DNA sequence: TGTGCCAGCAGCATCACCGGGACTAGGCAGGAGACCCAGTACTTC.